The TCR beta chain described here comes from a study of OX40 agonist ivuxolimab in advanced cancers. Study details: Clinicians treated patients with ivuxolimab, an agonistic anti-OX40 (CD134) antibody.

Profiling relied on immunoSEQ multiplex PCR, and the TCRdb table lists in-frame clones only, not all of them. The repertoire holds under 100,000 clones, roughly 89% seen once, with 0.3% to 0.4% in the top ten. The sample in question was CD4+ or CD8+ T cells sorted from blood, obtained in a trial of the OX40 agonist ivuxolimab. The sequence was collected from an adult with an advanced solid tumor such as melanoma, head and neck, liver or kidney cancer.

The CDR3 DNA is TGCGCCAGCAGCCCGTTTACCGGGACTGGAATTAGCAATGAGCAGTTCTTC. It translates to CASSPFTGTGISNEQFF. V is TRBV4-1 and J is TRBJ2-1, with a tentative D call TRBD2 (6 bases). Germline loops: CDR1 MGHRA, CDR2 YSYEKL. V lost 4 bases and J 6 bases, leaving 22 bases between the germline ends. The CDR3 length is 17 residues.